This T cell receptor beta chain was found in a study of control samples from healthy donors and cancer patients (dated by TCRdb to about 2020). Worth noting for this clone: Its antigen remains undetermined. Nothing much larger sits one base from this clone, and base qualities are not available.

Library preparation used the immunoSEQ multiplex PCR assay. TCRdb's version of the immuneACCESS table is confined to in-frame rearrangements and falls short of the full clone set. An unresolved V gene accounts for under half of the shortfall where checked; the remainder is of unknown origin. Present in this sample are 61,000 or so clones, 90% of which were seen just once. Under 7% of the sample goes to the ten largest clones. Sample: PBMCs. This receptor was obtained from a man in his sixties with colorectal cancer.

The CDR3 corresponds to CASSWGSGGLYNEQFF. At the DNA level, the sequence is TGCGCCAGCAGCTGGGGTAGCGGGGGACTATACAATGAGCAGTTCTTC. The sequence links TRBV5-1 to TRBJ2-1; 9 bases in between match TRBD2. The CDR3 contains 16 residues, cysteine and phenylalanine counted. The read is trimmed to its CDR3 DNA, 48 bases read in frame from base 1. From a lookup of the germline V gene, CDR1 and CDR2 are SGHRS and YFSETQ. V is trimmed back by 3 bases and J by 4 bases, and the junction contains 8 bases that no gene match accounts for.